The entry that follows covers one TCR beta chain sequence. The sample originates from a study of blood T cell repertoires in COVID-19. Study information: The analysed material was cDNA or gDNA that came from T cells, B-cell-depleted T cells, or PBMCs.

Original analysis: Nucleated cell number was recorded as an estimate derived from reference gene primer amplification. Sequencing was performed with immunoSEQ multiplex PCR; in TCRdb, only in-frame clones are kept and a portion is missing. V and J calls and clone size are given by that table; D and trimming were obtained from the DNA. The sample consists of under 15,000 clones, around 89% of them appearing once. V lost 4 bases and J lost 2, with 12 bases in between. The CDR3 runs 14 residues. CDR1 MNHEY and CDR2 SVGEGT come from the germline V gene. The receptor was isolated from a human donor with active COVID-19. The donor label of this sample is uncertain. The chain links TRBV6-2 or TRBV6-3 to TRBJ2-7, with a tentative D call TRBD1 (6 bases). Sequenced sample: peripheral blood. The CDR3 DNA is TGTGCCAGCAGTTTGCCGGACAGTACCTACGAGCAGTACTTC. Amino acid sequence: CASSLPDSTYEQYF.